A single sample gave rise to the 23 T cell receptor beta chains below, sequenced in a study of beta chain features in type 1 diabetes. Reverse transcribing all isolated RNA meant expressed TCRB transcripts were sequenced. Sequenced by immunoSEQ multiplex PCR; TCRdb stores in-frame clones only, minus some. The table shows about 900,000 clones, with 17% occurring only once. The sequencing sample was made of naive CD4+ T cells from blood. The receptors stem from a young woman in good health.

The chain recombines TRBV29-1 with TRBJ1-1; possible D gene TRBD1, 6 bases. The CDR3 covers 15 residues. The germline V gene encodes CDR1 SQVTM and CDR2 ANQGSEA. V gave up 3 bases and J gave up 4 bases, with 18 bases separating them. DNA of the CDR3: TGCAGCGTTGACGGGATTCACAAGGGGGGCACTGAAGCTTTCTTT. Protein: CSVDGIHKGGTEAFF.

This clone was counted between two and nine times. The chain combines TRBV28 with TRBJ2-4; 11 bases are shared with TRBD2. V trimming: 1 base; J trimming: 2 bases; junction bases outside the gene matches: 10. The CDR3 consists of 19 residues. Germline CDR1 reads MDHEN; CDR2 reads SYDVKM. The CDR3 nucleotides are TGTGCCAGCAGTTTATTTTCTAGCGGGAGGACCGCATCCAAAAACATTCAGTACTTC. Amino acids: CASSLFSSGRTASKNIQYF.

The J gene is TRBJ1-1, the V gene TRBV29-1, with 11 positions matching TRBD1. Trimming cost V 5 bases and J 3 bases; bases outside gene matches: 8. CDR3 length equals 15 residues. Germline V gene lookup returns CDR1 SQVTM and CDR2 ANQGSEA. The CDR3 DNA sequence: TGCAGCGTTTCAGCGTGGGGACAGGGGGACACTGAAGCTTTCTTT. This sequence encodes CSVSAWGQGDTEAFF. Combining the CDR3 with reference TRBV29-1 and TRBJ1-1 gives the whole variable domain SAVISQKPSRDICQRGTSLTIQCQVDSQVTMMFWYRQQPGQSLTLIATANQGSEATYESGFVIDKFPISRPNLTFSTLTVSNMSPEDSSIYLCSVSAWGQGDTEAFFGQGTRLTVV.

The CDR3 bases are TGTGCCAGCACCACCTTAGCACGGACCGGGGAGCTGTTTTTT. It encodes CASTTLARTGELFF. V is TRBV11-2 and J is TRBJ2-2; D is unclear. This CDR3 spans 14 amino acids. CDR1 is SGHAT, CDR2 FQNNGV, per germline. Trimming stripped 7 bases from V and 5 bases from J, with 14 bases between. The full variable domain, in which reference TRBV11-2 and TRBJ2-2 provide the parts outside the CDR3, is EAGVAQSPRYKIIEKRQSVAFWCNPISGHATLYWYQQILGQGPKLLIQFQNNGVVDDSQLPKDRFSAERLKGVDSTLKIQPAKLEDSAVYLCASTTLARTGELFFGEGSRLTVL.

This clone was found a few times. The genes are TRBV4-2 and TRBJ2-7, with TRBD2 identical over 11 bases. Germline loops: CDR1 LGHNA, CDR2 YNFKEQ. V was clipped by 0 bases and J by 4 bases; unmatched bases: 5. The CDR3 contains 16 residues. This chain's CDR3 is CASSQDLSSGRYEQYF. DNA of the CDR3: TGTGCCAGCAGCCAAGATCTGTCTAGCGGGAGGTACGAGCAGTACTTC.

The chain is built from TRBV18 and TRBJ2-5; possibly TRBD1 for D (6 bases). Trimming took 3 bases from V and 6 from J, leaving 11 bases between them. Germline V gene sequence: CDR1 KGHSH, CDR2 LQKENI. The length of the CDR3 is 13 residues. CDR3 residues: CASSPGDRKTQYF. CDR3 nucleotides: TGTGCCAGCTCACCGGGCGACAGGAAGACCCAGTACTTC.

The V gene is TRBV6-5, the J gene TRBJ2-7; 11 nucleotides align to TRBD2. From germline, CDR1 is MNHEY and CDR2 SVGAGI. The CDR3 runs to 14 residues. The V segment lost 6 bases and the J segment 3 bases; nucleotides outside the gene matches: 4. The CDR3 protein is CASSGLAGHYEQYF. In DNA form, the CDR3 reads TGTGCCAGCAGCGGACTAGCGGGCCACTACGAGCAGTACTTC.

The table lists this clone with a few counts. This chain uses TRBV10-3 with TRBJ2-2, with a possible D match to TRBD1 (6 bases). The germline V and J ends were trimmed by 9 bases and 1 base, with 12 bases remaining between them. The germline gives CDR1 ENHRY, CDR2 SYGVKD. The length of the CDR3 is 14 residues. The CDR3 region is CAITGSWNTGELFF. The DNA of the CDR3 is TGTGCCATTACAGGGAGTTGGAACACCGGGGAGCTGTTTTTT.

In this sample, this clone turned up a few times. This chain links TRBV5-1 with TRBJ1-4; 10 nucleotides align to TRBD1. V shed 5 bases, J shed 5 bases, and the junction held 9 bases outside the gene matches. The CDR3 sequence is 16 residues long. CDR1 and CDR2 (germline): SGHRS, YFSETQ. CDR3 bases: TGCGCCAGCAGAAGATCCGCGGGACAGGGGAATGAAAAACTGTTTTTT. Translated, it gives CASRRSAGQGNEKLFF.

This chain joins TRBV19 and TRBJ1-5; tentatively, D is TRBD1 (5 bases). Per the germline V gene, CDR1 is LNHDA and CDR2 is SQIVND (reference sequence). The CDR3 is made up of 16 amino acids. Trimming left V 3 bases short and J 0 bases short, with 12 bases between. The CDR3 loop reads CASSIRPGYSNQPQHF. The CDR3 region has the DNA TGTGCCAGTAGTATCCGGCCAGGGTATAGCAATCAGCCCCAGCATTTT.

CDR3 nucleotide sequence: TGTGCCACCAGCCTCGAACAGGGTTGGTTCGGGGAGCTGTTTTTT. Translation gives CATSLEQGWFGELFF. This chain joins TRBV15 and TRBJ2-2, with a weak D call TRBD1 (6 bases). V lost 5 bases and J lost 7, with 17 bases in between. Germline-derived CDR1 and CDR2 are LNHNV and YYDKDF (reference sequence). CDR3 length equals 15 residues.

The rearrangement joins TRBV15 to TRBJ2-7; TRBD2 aligns across 8 bases. V was pared by 3 bases and J by 3 bases, with 10 bases of the junction left unmatched. Germline CDR1 is LNHNV and CDR2 is YYDKDF (reference sequence). The CDR3 runs 16 residues. The CDR3 bases are TGTGCCACCAGCAGGCACCGGGGGGCGGGAGGCTACGAGCAGTACTTC. Protein: CATSRHRGAGGYEQYF.

In its sample, this clone was seen a few times. A junction boundary mismatches the germline segment, possibly from a read error. This chain's CDR3 is CSATPGTGIHF. The DNA for the CDR3 is TGCAGTGCTACCCCCGGGACAGGGATTCATTTT. V and J are TRBV20-1 and TRBJ1-3; 9 bases line up with TRBD1. The length of the CDR3 is 11 residues. Germline-derived CDR1 and CDR2 are DFQATT and SNEGSKA (reference sequence).

This chain connects TRBV5-5 to TRBJ2-7; D ambiguous. The germline V gene has CDR1 SGHKS and CDR2 YYEKEE (reference sequence). Trimming cost V 0 bases and J 1 base, with 2 bases left between them. This CDR3 is built from 12 residues. The CDR3 DNA reads as TGTGCCAGCAGCTTGGTTTCCTACGAGCAGTACTTC. Its protein product is CASSLVSYEQYF.

The V and J genes are TRBV2 and TRBJ2-2; a possible D gene is TRBD2 (6 bases). Germline CDR1 SNHLY, CDR2 FYNNEI. V lost 3 bases, J lost 7 bases, and 9 bases lay in between. The CDR3 contains 13 residues. The CDR3 DNA is TGTGCCAGCAGTGATTCCGGGAGCGGGGAGCTGTTTTTT. Translation gives CASSDSGSGELFF.

The chain links TRBV7-2 to TRBJ2-2, with 10 bases aligning to TRBD1. Per germline, CDR1 SGHTA and CDR2 FQGNSA. Trimming cost V 3 bases and J 3 bases; bases outside gene matches: 7. The CDR3 runs 17 residues. For the CDR3, the DNA is TGTGCCAGCAGCTTCCGGCCCGGGACAGGGGACACCGGGGAGCTGTTTTTT. Amino acids: CASSFRPGTGDTGELFF. Full variable domain (missing parts from reference TRBV7-2 and TRBJ2-2): GAGVSQSPSNKVTEKGKDVELRCDPISGHTALYWYRQSLGQGLEFLIYFQGNSAPDKSGLPSDRFSAERTGGSVSTLTIQRTQQEDSAVYLCASSFRPGTGDTGELFFGEGSRLTVL.

This clone was picked up a small number of times. This sequence joins TRBV7-8 and TRBJ2-5, with no clear D. The CDR3 consists of 15 residues. Germline CDR1 reads SGHVS; CDR2 reads FQNEAQ. V shed 2 bases and J shed 0 bases, with 10 bases lying between them. The CDR3 spells CASSLRRGDQETQYF. Here the CDR3 DNA reads TGTGCCAGCAGCTTACGACGTGGGGACCAAGAGACCCAGTACTTC.

The rearrangement links TRBV6-6 to TRBJ2-7, with 8 bases aligning to TRBD2. V dropped 0 bases and J dropped 1; count of bases not matched to a gene: 5. CDR1 MNHNY and CDR2 SVGAGI come from the germline V gene (reference sequence). The CDR3 is 16 residues long. The CDR3 bases are TGTGCCAGCAGTTACTCGGTTAGCGGGACTTCCTACGAGCAGTACTTC. Translation: CASSYSVSGTSYEQYF.

This clone was recorded a few times. V is TRBV4-2 and J is TRBJ2-2; D gene unclear. V gave up 4 bases and J gave up 7 bases, with 13 bases separating them. CDR1 is LGHNA, CDR2 YNFKEQ, per germline. The CDR3 spans 14 residues. DNA for the CDR3: TGTGCCAGCAGCCCGAGACTTGTTAACGGGGAGCTGTTTTTT. Protein: CASSPRLVNGELFF.

The rearrangement uses TRBV7-2 and TRBJ1-2, with TRBD1 matching 7 bases. Trimming cost V 5 bases and J 8 bases; bases outside gene matches: 11. Germline V lookup: CDR1 SGHTA, CDR2 FQGNSA. This CDR3 region has 14 residues. The CDR3 nucleotides read TGTGCCAGCAGCCAAGGACAGGACGCTTTAGGCTACACCTTC. Its translation: CASSQGQDALGYTF.

This clone was seen only once. The chain links TRBV21-1 to TRBJ1-5; the tabulated D call, TRBD1, remains unverified against the DNA. TRBV21-1 is a known pseudogene. This CDR3 spans 17 amino acids. The CDR3 reads CASSKEGQGYSNQPQHF. The CDR3 DNA is TGTGCCAGCAGCAAAGAGGGACAGGGCTATAGCAATCAGCCCCAGCATTTT.

Comment on this clone: This sample includes further DNA sequences coding for the same CDR3. This chain connects TRBV18 to TRBJ2-3, with D uncertain. Trimming removed 3 bases at V and 0 bases at J, with 7 bases between. The germline CDR1 and CDR2 sequences are KGHSH and LQKENI. This CDR3 is built from 14 residues. CDR3 in DNA: TGTGCCAGCTCACCTGGACCGAGCACAGATACGCAGTATTTT. It codes for CASSPGPSTDTQYF.

The chain joins TRBV19 to TRBJ2-5, with 10 bases that match TRBD2. The V and J ends lost 8 bases and 3 bases, in that order; junction bases with no gene match: 0. CDR3 length: 12 amino acids. CDR1 LNHDA and CDR2 SQIVND come from the germline V gene (reference sequence). CDR3 protein: CASGLAEETQYF. DNA for the CDR3: TGTGCCAGTGGACTAGCGGAAGAGACCCAGTACTTC.